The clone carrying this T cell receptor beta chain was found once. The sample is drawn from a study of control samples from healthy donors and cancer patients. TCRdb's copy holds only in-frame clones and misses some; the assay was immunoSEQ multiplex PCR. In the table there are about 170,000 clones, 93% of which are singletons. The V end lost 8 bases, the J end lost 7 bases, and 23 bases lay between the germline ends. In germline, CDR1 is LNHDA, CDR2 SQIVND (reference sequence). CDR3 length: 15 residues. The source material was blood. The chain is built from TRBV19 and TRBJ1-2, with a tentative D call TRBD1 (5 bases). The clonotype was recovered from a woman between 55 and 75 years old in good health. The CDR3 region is CASVPGTLGDRGYTF. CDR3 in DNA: TGTGCCAGTGTACCTGGAACCCTGGGGGATCGTGGCTACACCTTC.